This is a list of T cell receptor beta chains from one sample in a study of cytomegalovirus exposure and HLA in healthy donors. Assay used: immunoSEQ multiplex PCR; TCRdb lists only in-frame clones, some missing. The sample holds about 130,000 clones, 80% to 90% seen once. The sequenced material came from PBMCs. The receptors originated from a woman between 35 and 50 years old in good health and CMV-seropositive. Both conserved end residues are part of each CDR3. The D gene is left open where the match is weak. The listing skips clone size in some rows; elsewhere it reads once, few, many or a size class.

DNA,CDR3,J,V,size,D
TGTGCCAGCAGTGATCGGTTGAGTCAGCCCCAGCATTTT,CASSDRLSQPQHF,TRBJ1-5,TRBV2,few,.
TGTGCCAGCAGTTACGCGTCCCGGGGTGGCACTGAAGCTTTCTTT,CASSYASRGGTEAFF,TRBJ1-1,TRBV6-5,.,.
TGTGCCAGCAGCGTAAACAGGGACACTGAAGCTTTCTTT,CASSVNRDTEAFF,TRBJ1-1,TRBV9,few,.
TGTGCCAGCAGCCTCGGGCCTTCAACAGGAAAGGAAAAACTGTTTTTT,CASSLGPSTGKEKLFF,TRBJ1-4,TRBV5-5,.,.
TGTGCCAGCAGTTACTCGGGCAGGATGGGTACTGAAGCTTTCTTT,CASSYSGRMGTEAFF,TRBJ1-1,TRBV6-5,few,.
TGTGCCAGCAGCCTTCCCTTGACAGGGGGCACAGATACGCAGTATTTT,CASSLPLTGGTDTQYF,TRBJ2-3,TRBV14,.,TRBD1
TGTGCCAGCAGCTTAGAGCCTAGCCCCCATGAGCAGTTCTTC,CASSLEPSPHEQFF,TRBJ2-1,TRBV11-2,.,.
TGCGCCAGCAGCCAAGAGCAGGTGTCCGCCGACGAGCAGTACTTC,CASSQEQVSADEQYF,TRBJ2-7,TRBV4-1,.,.
TGTGCCAGCAGCTTGCGGTCAGGTCAGCCCCAGCATTTT,CASSLRSGQPQHF,TRBJ1-5,TRBV5-5,.,.
TGTGCCAGCAGCGCCGCCTTCTCGCCCGGGGGGAATGAAGCTTTCTTT,CASSAAFSPGGNEAFF,TRBJ1-1,TRBV9,.,.
TGCGCCAGCAGTGAGGTGGGAGGGACAGATACGCAGTATTTT,CASSEVGGTDTQYF,TRBJ2-3,TRBV10-2,.,TRBD2
TGTGCCAGCAGTTCCCACCTAGCGGGAGTTGGGGAGACCCAGTACTTC,CASSSHLAGVGETQYF,TRBJ2-5,TRBV27,.,TRBD2
TGTGCCAGTAGTATAGCTTGGCAGGGCTTACACACTGAAGCTTTCTTT,CASSIAWQGLHTEAFF,TRBJ1-1,TRBV19,.,.
TGTGCCAGCAGCCCCGTTGGGCACTATGGCTACACCTTC,CASSPVGHYGYTF,TRBJ1-2,TRBV6-1,.,.
TGCGCCAGCAGCCAAGAGCTACCGGGACTAGCGGGACAACTTAACACCGGGGAGCTGTTTTTT,CASSQELPGLAGQLNTGELFF,TRBJ2-2,TRBV4-1,medium-sized,TRBD2
TGTGCCAGCAGCTTCGACAGGGGGCCTGAGACCCAGTACTTC,CASSFDRGPETQYF,TRBJ2-5,TRBV7-8,.,TRBD1
TGTGCTAGTGGTTATACAGGGGGCGGGTTACGATCCAATGAGCAGTTCTTC,CASGYTGGGLRSNEQFF,TRBJ2-1,TRBV12-5,.,TRBD1
TGTGCCATTCGGGACAGGGCAGAGAATGAAGCTTTCTTT,CAIRDRAENEAFF,TRBJ1-1,TRBV10-3,.,TRBD1
TGCAGTGCGGGCAGGGCGGATGGCTACACCTTC,CSAGRADGYTF,TRBJ1-2,TRBV20-1,once,.
TGTGCCAGCAGCACTGGACAGGGTAATAACTCACCCCTCCACTTT,CASSTGQGNNSPLHF,TRBJ1-6,TRBV9,.,TRBD1
TGCAGCGTGGGCCTGACAGGGGATAACTATGGCTACACCTTC,CSVGLTGDNYGYTF,TRBJ1-2,TRBV29-1,once,TRBD1
TGTGCCAGCAGCTCCGGGACTAGCGGGAACAATGAGCAGTTCTTC,CASSSGTSGNNEQFF,TRBJ2-1,TRBV9,.,TRBD2
TGTGCCAGCAGAAAGACTAGCGGGAGCACAGATACGCAGTATTTT,CASRKTSGSTDTQYF,TRBJ2-3,TRBV28,.,TRBD2
TGTGCCAGCAGTGAGGGTGGAGAGACCCAGTACTTC,CASSEGGETQYF,TRBJ2-5,TRBV6-5,.,.
TGTGCCAGCAGAAGGGGACAGGGTTATGGCTACACCTTC,CASRRGQGYGYTF,TRBJ1-2,TRBV2,.,TRBD1
TGTGCTAGCAGCTTAGTGCGGGGAGGAGACACCGGGGAGCTGTTTTTT,CASSLVRGGDTGELFF,TRBJ2-2,TRBV7-7,.,.
TGTGCCAGCAGGACAGGGGGCTCTGGGGCCAACGTCCTGACTTTC,CASRTGGSGANVLTF,TRBJ2-6,TRBV6-1,few,TRBD1
TGTGCCAGCCCTAGGGACAGTATTATCTATGGCTACACCTTC,CASPRDSIIYGYTF,TRBJ1-2,TRBV2,.,TRBD1
TGTGCCAGTAGTCCCAGGACTAGCGGGGCCCCCTACGAGCAGTACTTC,CASSPRTSGAPYEQYF,TRBJ2-7,TRBV19,.,TRBD2
TGTGCCAGCAGCCATTACAGGGCGGACACTGAAGCTTTCTTT,CASSHYRADTEAFF,TRBJ1-1,TRBV7-9,.,.
TGCGCCAGCAGTGACCCAGGGTCCGAGCAGTACTTC,CASSDPGSEQYF,TRBJ2-7,TRBV10-1,.,.
TGTGCCAGCAGTCCCCGAGGGGGACAGCCCCAGCATTTT,CASSPRGGQPQHF,TRBJ1-5,TRBV27,.,.
TGTGCCAGCAGTGTGGTAGCGGTCCTAGGGCAGTACTTC,CASSVVAVLGQYF,TRBJ2-7,TRBV2,.,.
TGTGCCAGCAGCATGACTAGCGGCTTCACAGATACGCAGTATTTT,CASSMTSGFTDTQYF,TRBJ2-3,TRBV28,.,TRBD2
TGCGCCAGCAGACCGAGGAGGGACGGGGCTGAAGCTTTCTTT,CASRPRRDGAEAFF,TRBJ1-1,TRBV5-1,few,.
TGCGCCAGCAGCTCGGGACTCCAGACCGGGGAGCTGTTTTTT,CASSSGLQTGELFF,TRBJ2-2,TRBV5-1,.,.
TGCGCCAGCAGCCCCCGGTCCCGTGGGGCGGACACCGGGGAGCTGTTTTTT,CASSPRSRGADTGELFF,TRBJ2-2,TRBV4-1,few,.
TGTGCCAGCAGCGTAGGGGCTAGCAGCTCAAATGAGCAGTTCTTC,CASSVGASSSNEQFF,TRBJ2-1,TRBV9,.,.
TGCGCCAGCAGCCAGGGGGACTCTTTCAATGAGCAGTTCTTC,CASSQGDSFNEQFF,TRBJ2-1,TRBV4-1,few,.
TGTGCCAGCAGTAGGGGTGGGCAGGGTGGGGGCAACACCTTC,CASSRGGQGGGNTF,TRBJ1-2,TRBV6-6,few,.
TGCGCCAGCAGTCGCTCCCAGGAGACCCAGTACTTC,CASSRSQETQYF,TRBJ2-5,TRBV5-1,once,.
TGTGCCATCAGTGTCCAGGGGTTAACCTACGAGCAGTACTTC,CAISVQGLTYEQYF,TRBJ2-7,TRBV10-3,.,.
TGTGCCAGCAGTCCGGGATCATGGATAGATACGCAGTATTTT,CASSPGSWIDTQYF,TRBJ2-3,TRBV6-5,once,.
TGTGCCAGCAGCTTAACTGCGGGGGGTTCTGGAAACACCATATATTTT,CASSLTAGGSGNTIYF,TRBJ1-3,TRBV7-3,.,.
TGCGCCAGCAGCGATACAGGGGGGGTGGAAAACATTCAGTACTTC,CASSDTGGVENIQYF,TRBJ2-4,TRBV5-1,.,.
TGTGCCAGCTACCCCATCAGGGGGCGCTGGGTTGGCTACACCTTC,CASYPIRGRWVGYTF,TRBJ1-2,TRBV27,.,TRBD1
TGTGCCAGCAGTTACCGGGGGGCAGGGGAGACCCAGTACTTC,CASSYRGAGETQYF,TRBJ2-5,TRBV6-5,.,.
TGTGCCAGCAGCAGGACAGGGGGAGGCATTCAGTACTTC,CASSRTGGGIQYF,TRBJ2-4,TRBV5-4,.,TRBD1
TGTGCCAGCAGTTTAGGAGCGGACAGCGTGAACACTGAAGCTTTCTTT,CASSLGADSVNTEAFF,TRBJ1-1,TRBV28,.,.
TGTGCCAGCAGTTACGCTAGCGGGAGGGCCAATGAGCAGTTCTTC,CASSYASGRANEQFF,TRBJ2-1,TRBV6-5,few,TRBD2